This T cell receptor (beta chain) is from a study of blood T cell repertoires in COVID-19. In the study overall: Both acute and convalescent COVID-19 samples were obtained from the United States, Italy and Spain. T cells, B-cell-depleted T cells, or PBMCs supplied cDNA or gDNA.

The germline CDR1 and CDR2 sequences are SGHTA and FQGTGA. The V segment lost 4 bases and the J segment 9 bases; nucleotides outside the gene matches: 3. The CDR3 is 14 amino acids. As originally analysed: Amplification from reference gene primers served as the basis for estimated nucleated cell counts. Measured with immunoSEQ multiplex PCR; TCRdb has only the in-frame clones, and not every one. The V and J calls and clone size are taken from that table; D and trimming were inferred from the DNA. The data hold about 210,000 clones, with approximately 84% observed a single time. The sequenced material came from peripheral blood. V gene TRBV7-3 combines with J gene TRBJ2-1; 13 nucleotides align to TRBD2. The clonotype was recovered from a woman aged 45-65 years with active or convalescent COVID-19. CDR3 sequence (DNA): TGTGCCAGCAGCTCCCGACTAGCGGGAGGTGAGCAGTTCTTC. Its protein product is CASSSRLAGGEQFF.